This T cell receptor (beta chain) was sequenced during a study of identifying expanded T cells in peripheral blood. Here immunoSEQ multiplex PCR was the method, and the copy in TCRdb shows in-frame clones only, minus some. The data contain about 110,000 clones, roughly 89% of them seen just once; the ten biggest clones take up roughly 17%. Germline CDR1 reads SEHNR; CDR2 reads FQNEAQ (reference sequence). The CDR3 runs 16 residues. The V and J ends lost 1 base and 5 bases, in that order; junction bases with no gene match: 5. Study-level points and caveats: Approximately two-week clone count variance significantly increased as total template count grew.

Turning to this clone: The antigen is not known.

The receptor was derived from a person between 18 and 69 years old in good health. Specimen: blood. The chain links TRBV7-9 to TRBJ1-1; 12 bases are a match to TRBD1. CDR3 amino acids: CASSLGDRGLGTEAFF. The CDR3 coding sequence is TGTGCCAGCAGCTTAGGGGACAGGGGGCTGGGGACTGAAGCTTTCTTT. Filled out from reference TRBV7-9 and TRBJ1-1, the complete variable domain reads DTGVSQNPRHKITKRGQNVTFRCDPISEHNRLYWYRQTLGQGPEFLTYFQNEAQLEKSRLLSDRFSAERPKGSFSTLEIQRTEQGDSAMYLCASSLGDRGLGTEAFFGQGTRLTVV.